A single sample is the source of the 20 T cell receptor beta chains below, sequenced in a study of chemoradiotherapy in HPV16-positive cancers. Profiling relied on immunoSEQ multiplex PCR, and the TCRdb table lists in-frame clones only, not all of them. The top ten clones hold roughly 3% of a sample with thousands of clones, around 90% of them seen once. The specimen comprised tumor tissue, sampled from a patient who underwent chemoradiotherapy. Receptors were obtained from a human donor with HPV-associated anogenital cancer.

This chain connects TRBV6-5 to TRBJ2-7; D perhaps matches TRBD1 (5 bases). The CDR3 sequence is 11 residues long. The germline V and J ends were trimmed by 2 bases and 6 bases, with 5 bases remaining between them. Germline assignment: CDR1 MNHEY and CDR2 SVGAGI. The CDR3 coding sequence is TGTGCCAGCAGTTACGGGGCCGAGCAGTACGTC. Its translation: CASSYGAEQYV.

The DNA for the CDR3 is TGTGCCAGCAACCTCGGGACCTTGCGCACAGATACGCAGTATTTT. Translated, it gives CASNLGTLRTDTQYF. The chain recombines TRBV2 with TRBJ2-3; D possibly matches TRBD1 or TRBD2 (5 bases each). This CDR3 is 15 amino acids long. V was shortened by 7 bases and J by 1 base, with 15 bases between the two germline ends. The germline gives CDR1 SNHLY, CDR2 FYNNEI.

The genes are TRBV9 and TRBJ2-2, with TRBD2 as a possible D gene (6 bases). This CDR3 is built from 15 residues. The ends were cut back, 1 base at V and 5 bases at J, with 12 bases in the middle. Germline CDR1 and CDR2: SGDLS and YYNGEE. CDR3 sequence (DNA): TGTGCCAGCAGCGTAACTAGCTATGTGACCGGGGAGCTGTTTTTT. Protein: CASSVTSYVTGELFF.

This rearrangement joins TRBV21-1 to TRBJ2-5; TRBD2, the table's D call, lacks a check against the DNA. TRBV21-1 is flagged as a pseudogene. CDR3 length: 15 residues. CDR3 protein: CASSKVERERETQYF. Written as DNA, the CDR3 is TGTGCCAGCAGCAAAGTTGAGCGGGAGAGAGAGACCCAGTACTTC.

The V and J genes are TRBV11-1 and TRBJ1-6, with D possibly matching TRBD1 (6 bases). This CDR3 region has 14 residues. Germline CDR1 SGHAT, CDR2 FQDESV (reference sequence). V was pared by 5 bases and J by 6 bases, with 11 bases between. CDR3 amino acids: CASSTGQSNSPLHF. The CDR3 DNA reads as TGTGCCAGCAGCACCGGACAGAGTAATTCACCCCTCCACTTT.

This chain uses TRBV5-6 with TRBJ2-1, with TRBD1 identical over 8 bases. Looked up from germline, CDR1 is SGHDT and CDR2 is YYEEEE. CDR3 size: 12 residues. V lost 3 bases to trimming and J lost 14 bases; unmatched junction nucleotides: 7. The CDR3 here is CASSSLGQGEFF. Written as DNA, the CDR3 is TGTGCCAGCAGCTCACTTGGACAGGGAGAGTTCTTC.

As regards this clone: One end of the junction fails to match germline, which may point to a read error. V gene TRBV27 combines with J gene TRBJ2-1; 7 nucleotides align to TRBD2. The CDR3 has 12 amino acids. Germline V lookup: CDR1 MNHEY, CDR2 SMNVEV (reference sequence). CDR3 amino acids: CASSPLFGLGVF. In DNA form, the CDR3 reads TGTGCCAGCAGTCCCCTATTTGGACTAGGGGTCTTC.

The sample holds one count of this clone. This chain uses TRBV10-3 with TRBJ2-2; TRBD1 agrees at 8 bases. The CDR3 loop spans 16 amino acids. CDR1 and CDR2 (germline): ENHRY, SYGVKD. V lost 8 bases, J lost 0 bases, and 8 bases stayed unmatched. The CDR3 spells CAILQGASPNTGELFF. The CDR3 bases are TGTGCCATCCTTCAGGGGGCGAGTCCGAACACCGGGGAGCTGTTTTTT.

Written as DNA, the CDR3 is TGTGCCAGCAGCTTCCTCCCACCCGGGCAGGGCACTGAAGCTTTCTTT. This sequence encodes CASSFLPPGQGTEAFF. The chain has TRBV5-5 and TRBJ1-1, with a possible D match to TRBD1 (5 bases). From germline, CDR1 is SGHKS and CDR2 YYEKEE (reference sequence). The CDR3 totals 16 residues. Trimming took 2 bases from V and 4 from J, leaving 18 bases between them.

The rearrangement uses TRBV7-6 and TRBJ2-5; 11 bases agree with TRBD2. V lost 1 base and J lost 5; bases outside the gene matches: 6. Germline CDR1 SGHVS, CDR2 FNYEAQ. CDR3 length equals 16 residues. CDR3 in amino acids: CASSLGVSGGAETQYF. The CDR3 DNA is TGTGCCAGCAGCTTAGGGGTTAGCGGGGGGGCCGAGACCCAGTACTTC.

The chain has TRBV5-4 and TRBJ1-1; D is unresolved. V lost 4 bases and J lost 3, with 10 bases in between. This CDR3 contains 13 residues. Germline CDR1 SGHNT, CDR2 YYREEE (reference sequence). The CDR3 bases are TGTGCCAGCAGCATGGACCAGTACACTGAAGCTTTCTTT. Amino acids: CASSMDQYTEAFF.

V is TRBV5-1 and J is TRBJ2-3; 7 bases match TRBD1. The CDR3 contains 16 residues. Germline CDR1 reads SGHRS; CDR2 reads YFSETQ. The ends lost 4 bases at V and 3 bases at J; junction bases unmatched: 11. CDR3 nucleotide sequence: TGCGCCAGCAGCGTTCCCTCCGGGACAGAGACAGATACGCAGTATTTT. Translation gives CASSVPSGTETDTQYF.

This CDR3 reads CASSRRVGGNQPQHF. The CDR3 nucleotides are TGTGCCAGCAGTAGAAGGGTAGGTGGCAATCAGCCCCAGCATTTT. The V gene is TRBV2, the J gene TRBJ1-5; D is uncertain. The V end lost 5 bases, the J end lost 2 bases, and 13 bases lay between the germline ends. This CDR3 contains 15 residues. Per germline, CDR1 SNHLY and CDR2 FYNNEI.

CDR3 sequence: CASSFIASKRGEQFF. CDR3 nucleotides: TGTGCCAGCAGTTTTATAGCGTCAAAGCGCGGTGAGCAGTTCTTC. This sequence joins TRBV11-2 and TRBJ2-1, with D possibly matching TRBD2 (5 bases). The CDR3 is 15 amino acids. Trimming cost V 6 bases and J 9 bases, with 21 bases left between them. Germline values: CDR1 SGHAT, CDR2 FQNNGV. Full variable domain (missing parts from reference TRBV11-2 and TRBJ2-1): EAGVAQSPRYKIIEKRQSVAFWCNPISGHATLYWYQQILGQGPKLLIQFQNNGVVDDSQLPKDRFSAERLKGVDSTLKIQPAKLEDSAVYLCASSFIASKRGEQFFGPGTRLTVL.

This chain links TRBV19 with TRBJ1-6; maybe TRBD1 (5 bases). The CDR3 is 15 amino acids. Germline CDR1 reads LNHDA; CDR2 reads SQIVND (reference sequence). Trimming left V 6 bases short and J 8 bases short, with 17 bases between. DNA of the CDR3: TGTGCCAGTAGGAGGGACGCAAGCGGGGATTCACCCCTCCACTTT. Protein sequence: CASRRDASGDSPLHF.

This rearrangement joins TRBV5-1 to TRBJ1-1; possible D gene TRBD1, 6 bases. There are 14 residues in the CDR3. CDR1 is SGHRS and CDR2 is YFSETQ in the germline V gene. The ends were cut back, 0 bases at V and 7 bases at J, with 13 bases in the middle. The CDR3 nucleotides read TGCGCCAGCAGCTTGGCGGGGGGGCAGAGTGAAGCTTTCTTT. It encodes CASSLAGGQSEAFF.

This clone was seen a single time. The J gene is TRBJ1-1, the V gene TRBV6-1, with unresolved D. This CDR3 is built from 13 residues. The ends were cut back, 3 bases at V and 7 bases at J, with 12 bases in the middle. Germline-derived CDR1 and CDR2 are MNHNS and SASEGT. CDR3 sequence: CASSDLQVLEAFF. The DNA of the CDR3 is TGTGCCAGCAGTGATTTGCAGGTCCTTGAAGCTTTCTTT.

This rearrangement joins TRBV5-4 to TRBJ2-5; D ambiguous. The CDR3 spans 13 residues. V dropped 3 bases and J dropped 2 bases, with 8 bases sitting between them. CDR1 SGHNT and CDR2 YYREEE come from the germline V gene (reference sequence). The CDR3 spells CASSYTVQETQYF. The CDR3 region has the DNA TGTGCCAGCAGCTATACAGTACAAGAGACCCAGTACTTC. Variable domain in full (rest from reference TRBV5-4 and TRBJ2-5): ETGVTQSPTHLIKTRGQQVTLRCSSQSGHNTVSWYQQALGQGPQFIFQYYREEENGRGNFPPRFSGLQFPNYSSELNVNALELDDSALYLCASSYTVQETQYFGPGTRLLVL.

The chain carries TRBV10-1 and TRBJ2-1; D assignment may be TRBD1 or TRBD2 (6 bases each). Trimming stripped 6 bases from V and 5 bases from J, with 17 bases between. The CDR3 extends over 15 amino acids. Germline V CDR1 and CDR2: WNHNN, SYGVQD (reference sequence). CDR3 sequence: CASSSLRGGNNEQFF. The CDR3 DNA sequence: TGCGCCAGCAGCTCCCTAAGAGGGGGGAACAATGAGCAGTTCTTC.

This clone was counted once. The chain employs TRBV28 and TRBJ2-1; possibly TRBD2 for D (5 bases). The CDR3 spans 18 residues. The germline V gene has CDR1 MDHEN and CDR2 SYDVKM. Trimming pared 3 bases from V and 3 bases from J, leaving 21 bases between. CDR3 nucleotide sequence: TGTGCCAGCAGTTTCTACCAACAGAGGGAAGGAGGCTACAATGAGCAGTTCTTC. Its protein product is CASSFYQQREGGYNEQFF.